Given below is one T cell receptor (beta chain) in context. The data were obtained in a study of technical replicates of blood from a handful of donors. Trimming left V 1 base short and J 6 bases short, with 9 bases between. Germline CDR1 reads MGHRA; CDR2 reads YSYEKL. This CDR3 has 14 residues. Clones were read by immunoSEQ multiplex PCR, and TCRdb kept only the in-frame ones, dropping some. The repertoire holds around 97,000 clones, with roughly 95% as singletons. The V and J genes are TRBV4-1 and TRBJ2-2; the D is unclear. The source is a human donor in good health. Input material: T cells isolated from PBMCs. The DNA for the CDR3 is TGCGCCAGCAGCCAAGTAGGCGGCCCCGGGGAGCTGTTTTTT. Translating gives CASSQVGGPGELFF.